The next 25 T cell receptor beta chains were all read from a single sample in a study of CD8 T cells in acute hepatitis C reinfection. Stated time point: naive CD8 control sorted from an acute-time-point sample. Method: immunoSEQ multiplex PCR; TCRdb's copy keeps in-frame clones and lacks some. The sample holds around 34,000 clones, approximately 90% seen once. Sequenced input: naive CD8+ T cells from PBMCs. Every receptor here comes from a man aged 25-45 years with chronic hepatitis C.

The chain's CDR3 is CASSSSAGDEQFF. In DNA form, the CDR3 reads TGTGCCAGCAGCTCCTCCGCTGGAGATGAGCAGTTCTTC. The chain recombines TRBV6-5 with TRBJ2-1; D is unresolved. Germline V gene data show CDR1 as MNHEY and CDR2 as SVGAGI. The CDR3 runs to 13 residues. The germline V and J ends were trimmed by 6 bases and 8 bases, with 14 bases remaining between them.

The chain carries TRBV7-9 and TRBJ1-1; D is uncertain. V was cut by 0 bases and J by 0 bases, with 11 bases left in between. Germline values: CDR1 SEHNR, CDR2 FQNEAQ (reference sequence). This CDR3 has 16 amino acids. The CDR3: CASSLAPGAMNTEAFF. The CDR3 bases are TGTGCCAGCAGCTTAGCGCCGGGAGCGATGAACACTGAAGCTTTCTTT.

This rearrangement joins TRBV27 to TRBJ1-2, with TRBD1 as a possible D gene (5 bases). The CDR3 totals 14 residues. V was trimmed by 7 bases and J by 2 bases, leaving 14 bases between them. Germline values: CDR1 MNHEY, CDR2 SMNVEV (reference sequence). The CDR3 region is CASKPGVRNYGYTF. As DNA, the CDR3 is TGTGCCAGCAAACCGGGGGTTCGGAACTATGGCTACACCTTC.

The rearrangement joins TRBV11-2 to TRBJ1-5; D is unclear. The CDR3 has 13 amino acids. Germline CDR1 reads SGHAT; CDR2 reads FQNNGV. Trimming took 1 base from V and 4 from J, leaving 5 bases between them. The chain's CDR3 is CASSLGLNQPQHF. CDR3 nucleotide sequence: TGTGCCAGCAGCTTAGGGCTAAATCAGCCCCAGCATTTT.

This clone was counted a single time. This chain links TRBV7-6 with TRBJ2-2, with TRBD1 identical over 8 bases. Germline assignment: CDR1 SGHVS and CDR2 FNYEAQ. The CDR3 has 16 amino acids. V trimming: 0 bases; J trimming: 5 bases; junction bases outside the gene matches: 5. The CDR3 DNA is TGTGCCAGCAGCTTAGCAGGGACAGGAGTTACCGGGGAGCTGTTTTTT. It encodes CASSLAGTGVTGELFF.

The J gene is TRBJ1-5, the V gene TRBV19, with D tentatively TRBD1 (6 bases). V was clipped by 8 bases and J by 1 base, with 12 bases between them. Germline V gene sequence: CDR1 LNHDA, CDR2 SQIVND (reference sequence). This CDR3 has 14 amino acids. The CDR3 sequence is CASQQGLSNQPQHF. The CDR3 DNA sequence: TGTGCCAGTCAGCAGGGGTTGAGCAATCAGCCCCAGCATTTT.

Here the CDR3 DNA reads TGTGCCAGTAGTGTCGGCCTCGCCTTCGAGCAGTACTTC. Its translation: CASSVGLAFEQYF. J is TRBJ2-7 and V is TRBV19, with D unclear. Per the germline V gene, CDR1 is LNHDA and CDR2 is SQIVND (reference sequence). The CDR3 is 13 amino acids. V lost 5 bases and J lost 6, with 14 bases in between. Together with reference TRBV19 and TRBJ2-7, the CDR3 gives the full variable domain: DGGITQSPKYLFRKEGQNVTLSCEQNLNHDAMYWYRQDPGQGLRLIYYSQIVNDFQKGDIAEGYSVSREKKESFPLTVTSAQKNPTAFYLCASSVGLAFEQYFGPGTRLTVT.

The chain uses TRBV5-4 and TRBJ2-7; TRBD2 matches at 8 bases. V shed 0 bases and J 5 bases; nucleotides not matched to a gene: 13. CDR3 size: 17 residues. Germline V lookup: CDR1 SGHNT, CDR2 YYREEE (reference sequence). CDR3 nucleotides: TGTGCCAGCAGCTTGGCATTCGAACGGGAGGGCCTCGACGAGCAGTACTTC. Translated: CASSLAFEREGLDEQYF. Combining the CDR3 with reference TRBV5-4 and TRBJ2-7 gives the whole variable domain ETGVTQSPTHLIKTRGQQVTLRCSSQSGHNTVSWYQQALGQGPQFIFQYYREEENGRGNFPPRFSGLQFPNYSSELNVNALELDDSALYLCASSLAFEREGLDEQYFGPGTRLTVT.

This clone was seen only a few times. The V call is TRBV21-1, the J call TRBJ2-7; TRBD2 is the table's D call, not checked against the DNA. TRBV21-1 is a pseudogene segment. The CDR3 consists of 17 residues. The CDR3 is CASDPKVPLSRAYEQYF. In nucleotides, the CDR3 is TGTGCCAGCGACCCGAAAGTTCCCCTATCTAGAGCCTACGAGCAGTACTTC.

The CDR3 nucleotides are TGTGCCAGTGACGTTGGAGTGGCCAACAATGAGCAGTTCTTC. This gives the protein CASDVGVANNEQFF. The rearrangement links TRBV19 to TRBJ2-1; D gene ambiguous. The CDR3 contains 14 residues. The V gene's germline CDR1 is LNHDA and CDR2 SQIVND (reference sequence). V gave up 8 bases and J gave up 5 bases, with 16 bases separating them. The full variable domain, its missing parts supplied by reference TRBV19 and TRBJ2-1, is DGGITQSPKYLFRKEGQNVTLSCEQNLNHDAMYWYRQDPGQGLRLIYYSQIVNDFQKGDIAEGYSVSREKKESFPLTVTSAQKNPTAFYLCASDVGVANNEQFFGPGTRLTVL.

This clone has a single count. A read error may produce the germline difference seen at one junction end. V gene TRBV7-8 combines with J gene TRBJ2-7, with TRBD2 matching over 15 bases. The length of the CDR3 is 15 residues. Germline CDR1 reads SGHVS; CDR2 reads FQNEAQ. The CDR3 here is CASSSAPGLAGGRFF. CDR3 in DNA: TGTGCCAGCAGCTCCGCCCCGGGACTAGCGGGAGGTCGATTCTTC.

The chain links TRBV19 to TRBJ1-2, with D possibly TRBD1 on 5 matching bases. Germline V gene sequence: CDR1 LNHDA, CDR2 SQIVND (reference sequence). This CDR3 is built from 12 residues. V lost 8 bases and J lost 6, with 13 bases in between. The CDR3 protein is CASLGGLHGYTF. In nucleotides, the CDR3 is TGTGCCAGTCTGGGGGGATTGCATGGCTACACCTTC. Together with reference TRBV19 and TRBJ1-2, the CDR3 gives the full variable domain: DGGITQSPKYLFRKEGQNVTLSCEQNLNHDAMYWYRQDPGQGLRLIYYSQIVNDFQKGDIAEGYSVSREKKESFPLTVTSAQKNPTAFYLCASLGGLHGYTFGSGTRLTVV.

The chain employs TRBV5-4 and TRBJ1-2; D is unresolved. V dropped 5 bases and J dropped 5 bases, with 13 bases sitting between them. This CDR3 region has 13 residues. CDR1 is SGHNT, CDR2 YYREEE, per germline (reference sequence). In DNA, the CDR3 is TGTGCCAGCAGTTCTCGGACCTTATATGGCTACACCTTC. It encodes CASSSRTLYGYTF.

The genes are TRBV10-1 and TRBJ2-7; D possibly uses TRBD1 or TRBD2 (5 bases each). The germline CDR1 and CDR2 sequences are WNHNN and SYGVQD (reference sequence). This CDR3 contains 14 residues. V gave up 4 bases and J gave up 1 base, with 11 bases separating them. The DNA for the CDR3 is TGCGCCAGCAGTGTAGGGACCCCTTCCTACGAGCAGTACTTC. As protein: CASSVGTPSYEQYF.

This clone was recorded only once. V is TRBV7-8 and J is TRBJ2-3; D is unclear. The V end was cut by 1 base, the J end by 1 base, with 0 bases between. The CDR3 is 12 amino acids. Germline-derived CDR1 and CDR2 are SGHVS and FQNEAQ. This CDR3 reads CASSLGTDTQYF. Written as DNA, the CDR3 is TGTGCCAGCAGCTTAGGCACAGATACGCAGTATTTT.

J is TRBJ2-2 and V is TRBV9, with D uncertain. Germline V gene data show CDR1 as SGDLS and CDR2 as YYNGEE. This CDR3 has 19 amino acids. V shed 7 bases and J shed 0 bases, with 25 bases lying between them. As DNA, the CDR3 is TGTGCCAGCGCCTTTTCGGTCGTCCCCCATCAAACGAACACCGGGGAGCTGTTTTTT. This sequence encodes CASAFSVVPHQTNTGELFF.

V usage is TRBV6-5 and J usage is TRBJ2-1; 9 positions agree with TRBD2. The germline V gene has CDR1 MNHEY and CDR2 SVGAGI. The V segment lost 0 bases and the J segment 8 bases; nucleotides outside the gene matches: 5. CDR3 size: 15 residues. Here the CDR3 reads CASSYSPGLAYEQFF. The CDR3 DNA reads TGTGCCAGCAGTTACTCTCCGGGACTAGCATATGAGCAGTTCTTC.

The chain joins TRBV15 to TRBJ1-5, with TRBD1 identical over 10 bases. V was clipped by 4 bases and J by 10 bases; unmatched bases: 7. CDR3 length: 14 amino acids. Germline assignment: CDR1 LNHNV and CDR2 YYDKDF (reference sequence). This CDR3 is CATSKDRGPTPQHF. The CDR3 DNA reads TGTGCCACCAGCAAAGACAGGGGGCCCACCCCCCAGCATTTT.

The genes are TRBV25-1 and TRBJ1-1; maybe TRBD1 (5 bases). The CDR3 has 11 residues. Germline V lookup: CDR1 MGHDK, CDR2 SYGVNS. V lost 7 bases and J 6 bases, leaving 9 bases between the germline ends. CDR3 in DNA: TGTGCCAGCATTAGGGGCCCTGAAGCTTTCTTT. As protein: CASIRGPEAFF.

The J gene is TRBJ1-2, the V gene TRBV7-9; the D gene is possibly TRBD1 (6 bases). The CDR3 is 16 amino acids. V was trimmed by 3 bases and J by 0 bases, leaving 14 bases between them. Germline CDR1 and CDR2: SEHNR and FQNEAQ (reference sequence). The DNA of the CDR3 is TGTGCCAGCAGCTTCCCACAGGGACCTACTAACTATGGCTACACCTTC. Protein sequence: CASSFPQGPTNYGYTF.

The chain carries TRBV6-5 and TRBJ1-5; 9 bases are shared with TRBD1. Losses at the gene ends were 8 bases for V and 3 bases for J; bases not matched to a gene: 5. The CDR3 extends over 14 amino acids. The V gene's germline CDR1 is MNHEY and CDR2 SVGAGI. The CDR3 DNA reads as TGTGCCAGCGGGACAGGGCCTCTCAATCAGCCCCAGCATTTT. Residues: CASGTGPLNQPQHF.

V is TRBV9 and J is TRBJ2-1, with D possibly TRBD2 on 6 matching bases. The CDR3 extends over 14 amino acids. V was clipped by 3 bases and J by 8 bases, with 15 bases between them. CDR1 and CDR2 (germline): SGDLS, YYNGEE. The CDR3 coding sequence is TGTGCCAGCAGCGCCTCACTAGGAGGGGATGAGCAGTTCTTC. Encoded protein: CASSASLGGDEQFF.

About this clone itself: Relative to the germline gene, one junction end is altered; a read error may explain this. V and J are TRBV7-7 and TRBJ1-3, with TRBD1 matching 8 bases. The CDR3 sequence is 15 residues long. Germline lookup yields CDR1 SSHAT and CDR2 FNYEAQ (reference sequence). The CDR3 coding sequence is TGTGCTAGCAGCCTGACAGGGGAGGCGGGAAACACCATATATTTT. Residues: CASSLTGEAGNTIYF.

This chain connects TRBV7-9 to TRBJ2-7; the D gene could be TRBD1 or TRBD2 (5 bases each). V was trimmed by 1 base and J by 6 bases, leaving 16 bases between them. Germline lookup yields CDR1 SEHNR and CDR2 FQNEAQ (reference sequence). This CDR3 contains 15 residues. The DNA of the CDR3 is TGTGCCAGCAGCTTAGGGGGTCGGGGCTCCCCCGAGCAGTACTTC. This translates into CASSLGGRGSPEQYF.

The rearrangement uses TRBV29-1 and TRBJ1-1; D gene ambiguous. This CDR3 is built from 11 residues. Looked up from germline, CDR1 is SQVTM and CDR2 is ANQGSEA. The ends were cut back, 5 bases at V and 7 bases at J, with 11 bases in the middle. The chain's CDR3 is CSVKDGYEAFF. CDR3 nucleotides: TGCAGCGTTAAGGACGGATATGAAGCTTTCTTT.